This TCR beta chain was sequenced in a study of T-cell memory formation after mild COVID-19. Overall study: Clusters were largely donor specific.

This clonotype was seen a handful of times. CDR1 is MGHDK and CDR2 is SYGVNS in the germline V gene. Unmatched junction bases numbered 3, after V lost 8 bases and J lost 0 bases. The CDR3 covers 13 residues. TCR alpha and TCR beta cDNA libraries carrying sample barcodes and UMIs were produced by 5'RACE using constant-segment primers. From the 5' RACE reads, TCRdb called clonotypes with MiXCR, one entry per CDR3 protein. The data show 350,000 to 450,000 distinct CDR3 sequences, 20% to 25% seen once. The chain joins TRBV25-1 to TRBJ1-1, with TRBD1 matching 7 bases. This TCR derives from an adult woman who had mild COVID-19 (a few samples of this study predate the infection). Cell type and time point are not known. Input material: PBMCs or a T cell subset sorted from them (not recorded which). For the CDR3, the DNA is TGTGCCAGCTTGGGACAGTTGAACACTGAAGCTTTCTTT. This gives the protein CASLGQLNTEAFF.